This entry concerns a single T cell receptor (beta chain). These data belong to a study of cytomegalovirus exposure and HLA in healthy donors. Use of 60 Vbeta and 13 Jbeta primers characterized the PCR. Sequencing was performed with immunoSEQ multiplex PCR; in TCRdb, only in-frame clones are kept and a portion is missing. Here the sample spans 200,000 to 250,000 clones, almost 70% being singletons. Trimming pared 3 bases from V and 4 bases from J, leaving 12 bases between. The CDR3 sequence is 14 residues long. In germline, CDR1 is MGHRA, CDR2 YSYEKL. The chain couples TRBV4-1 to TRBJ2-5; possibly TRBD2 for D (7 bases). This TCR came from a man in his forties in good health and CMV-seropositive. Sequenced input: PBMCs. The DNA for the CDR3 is TGCGCCAGCAGCCACCGGGGGGCCGGAGAGACCCAGTACTTC. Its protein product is CASSHRGAGETQYF.